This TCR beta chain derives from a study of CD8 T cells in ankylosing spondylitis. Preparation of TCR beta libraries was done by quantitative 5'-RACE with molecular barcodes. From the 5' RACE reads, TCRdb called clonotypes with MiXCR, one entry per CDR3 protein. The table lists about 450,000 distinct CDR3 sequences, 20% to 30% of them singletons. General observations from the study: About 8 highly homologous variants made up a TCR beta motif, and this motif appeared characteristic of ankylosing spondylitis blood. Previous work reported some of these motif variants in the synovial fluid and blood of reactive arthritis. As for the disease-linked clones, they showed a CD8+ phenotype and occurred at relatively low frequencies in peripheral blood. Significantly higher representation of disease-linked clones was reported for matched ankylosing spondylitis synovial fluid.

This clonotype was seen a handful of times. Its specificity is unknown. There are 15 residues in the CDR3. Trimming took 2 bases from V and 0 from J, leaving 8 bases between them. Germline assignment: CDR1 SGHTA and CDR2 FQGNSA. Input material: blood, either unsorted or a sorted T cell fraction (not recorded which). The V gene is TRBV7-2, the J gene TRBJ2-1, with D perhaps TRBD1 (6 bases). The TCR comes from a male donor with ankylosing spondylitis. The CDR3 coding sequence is TGTGCCAGCAGCTTAAGGGACAACTCCTACAATGAGCAGTTCTTC. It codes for CASSLRDNSYNEQFF.